These 29 T cell receptor beta chains originate from one sample sequenced in a study of shared clonotypes between healthy human individuals. This table comes from immunoSEQ multiplex PCR, and its TCRdb copy is limited to in-frame clones, with some not included. Here the sample spans roughly 760,000 clones, around two thirds being singletons. The material sequenced was memory CD4+ T cells sorted from blood. Noted subset: CD45RA-negative fraction. All receptors come from a woman aged 30 to 39 in good health.

The rearrangement links TRBV19 to TRBJ2-3; D remains ambiguous. The germline V and J ends were trimmed by 3 bases and 0 bases, with 10 bases remaining between them. The CDR3 contains 15 residues. The germline V gene encodes CDR1 LNHDA and CDR2 SQIVND (reference sequence). CDR3 coding DNA: TGTGCCAGTAGTATTCGCTCCGGTAGCACAGATACGCAGTATTTT. This encodes CASSIRSGSTDTQYF.

The gene calls are TRBV18 and TRBJ2-3, with 13 bases lining up with TRBD2. The CDR3 runs 14 residues. Trimming at V came to 3 bases and at J to 7 bases, leaving 1 base not matched to a gene. The germline V gene has CDR1 KGHSH and CDR2 LQKENI. The CDR3: CASSPTSGRNTQYF. The CDR3 nucleotides read TGTGCCAGCTCACCGACTAGCGGGAGGAATACGCAGTATTTT.

This chain connects TRBV6-4 to TRBJ2-7; 11 bases are a match to TRBD2. Trimming at V came to 7 bases and at J to 2 bases, leaving 7 bases not matched to a gene. Per the germline V gene, CDR1 is MRHNA and CDR2 is SNTAGT. CDR3 size: 15 residues. CDR3 loop: CASKRGTSGPYEQYF. CDR3 bases: TGTGCCAGCAAGCGCGGGACTAGCGGCCCCTACGAGCAGTACTTC.

V and J are TRBV7-2 and TRBJ1-1; no clear D. This CDR3 is built from 15 residues. The V and J ends lost 1 base and 1 base respectively, with 10 bases between them. Germline lookup yields CDR1 SGHTA and CDR2 FQGNSA. The CDR3 bases are TGTGCCAGCAGCTTAGTAGCCGTAGCGAACACTGAAGCTTTCTTT. It specifies CASSLVAVANTEAFF.

This chain uses TRBV7-9 with TRBJ2-1; 7 nucleotides agree with TRBD1. The CDR3 is 13 residues long. J gave up 8 bases and V 6 bases, and 7 bases lay outside the gene matches. Germline assignment: CDR1 SEHNR and CDR2 FQNEAQ (reference sequence). This CDR3 is CASSFDRADEQFF. Written as DNA, the CDR3 is TGTGCCAGCAGTTTCGACAGGGCCGATGAGCAGTTCTTC.

The genes are TRBV7-7 and TRBJ2-1, with TRBD2 matching 8 bases. Germline V gene lookup returns CDR1 SSHAT and CDR2 FNYEAQ (reference sequence). The length of the CDR3 is 15 residues. The ends lost 5 bases at V and 2 bases at J; junction bases unmatched: 5. The DNA of the CDR3 is TGTGCCAGCAGCCCACTAGCGGAGACCTACAATGAGCAGTTCTTC. Residues: CASSPLAETYNEQFF.

This rearrangement joins TRBV29-1 to TRBJ2-7; 11 bases are a match to TRBD2. The CDR3 consists of 20 residues. The trim removed 1 base at V and 2 bases at J, leaving 19 bases unmatched. CDR1 and CDR2 from the germline V gene are SQVTM and ANQGSEA. The CDR3 reads CSVEAPTGTSGHGRPYEQYF. The CDR3 DNA sequence: TGCAGCGTTGAAGCCCCGACCGGGACTAGCGGCCATGGGCGGCCCTACGAGCAGTACTTC.

The V call is TRBV19, the J call TRBJ1-1; 7 bases map to TRBD1. Trimming took 6 bases from V and 1 from J; bases not matched to a gene: 2. The CDR3 is made up of 13 amino acids. Looked up from germline, CDR1 is LNHDA and CDR2 is SQIVND (reference sequence). CDR3: CASRTGQNTEAFF. The CDR3 region has the DNA TGTGCCAGTAGGACAGGGCAGAACACTGAAGCTTTCTTT.

J is TRBJ2-5 and V is TRBV9; D is unclear. This CDR3 has 13 amino acids. The germline CDR1 and CDR2 sequences are SGDLS and YYNGEE. The V gene lost 4 bases and the J gene lost 4 bases, with 11 bases spanning the gap. CDR3 residues: CASSPGRRETQYF. CDR3 in DNA: TGTGCCAGCAGCCCTGGCAGGAGAGAGACCCAGTACTTC.

This clone was seen just once. The CDR3 loop is CASNPGRLSGANVLTF. The CDR3 bases are TGTGCCAGCAACCCGGGACGGCTCTCTGGGGCCAACGTCCTGACTTTC. The chain links TRBV28 to TRBJ2-6, with D tentatively TRBD1 or TRBD2 (5 bases each). The CDR3 totals 16 residues. The V gene's germline CDR1 is MDHEN and CDR2 SYDVKM. Deletions cut 7 bases from V and 0 bases from J, with 13 bases between.

The rearrangement links TRBV6-5 to TRBJ2-7; D unresolved. Trimming stripped 10 bases from V and 6 bases from J, with 16 bases between. CDR3 size: 12 residues. Germline CDR1 is MNHEY and CDR2 is SVGAGI. This chain's CDR3 is CAIRPTEGEQYF. The CDR3 bases are TGTGCCATCAGACCGACCGAAGGCGAGCAGTACTTC.

V is TRBV2 and J is TRBJ2-1; 7 bases match TRBD2. V trimming: 6 bases; J trimming: 7 bases; junction bases outside the gene matches: 24. The germline CDR1 and CDR2 sequences are SNHLY and FYNNEI. The CDR3 length is 19 residues. CDR3 DNA: TGTGCCAGCAGGGGAGGGGCTAGCGGTCCCCGGGGTACTCGAAATGAGCAGTTCTTC. This encodes CASRGGASGPRGTRNEQFF.

J is TRBJ2-1 and V is TRBV4-2; TRBD2 matches at 9 bases. This CDR3 has 16 amino acids. Trimming took 4 bases from V and 9 from J; bases not matched to a gene: 13. CDR1 is LGHNA and CDR2 is YNFKEQ in the germline V gene. CDR3 residues: CASSPVSGRKDLEQFF. As DNA, the CDR3 is TGTGCCAGCAGCCCAGTTAGCGGGAGAAAGGATCTTGAGCAGTTCTTC.

The chain employs TRBV2 and TRBJ2-3, with 9 bases that match TRBD1. Trimming cost V 5 bases and J 5 bases; bases outside gene matches: 5. The length of the CDR3 is 14 residues. The germline gives CDR1 SNHLY, CDR2 FYNNEI. The CDR3 spells CASSSPGQGDTQYF. CDR3 nucleotide sequence: TGTGCCAGCAGTTCACCGGGACAGGGAGATACGCAGTATTTT.

The genes are TRBV6-4 and TRBJ2-5; TRBD1 matches 8 bases. Trimming removed 9 bases from V and 0 bases from J; junction bases left unmatched: 6. The CDR3 covers 14 residues. Looked up from germline, CDR1 is MRHNA and CDR2 is SNTAGT. The CDR3 nucleotides read TGTGCCAGAGGCCGGGACAGGCACCAAGAGACCCAGTACTTC. Protein product: CARGRDRHQETQYF.

V is TRBV4-1 and J is TRBJ2-2; D not resolved. Germline V gene sequence: CDR1 MGHRA, CDR2 YSYEKL. V lost 3 bases to trimming and J lost 1 base, with 12 bases between them. The CDR3 consists of 16 residues. CDR3 sequence reads: CASSHSLRRNTGELFF. The CDR3 DNA sequence: TGCGCCAGCAGCCACTCACTACGCCGGAACACCGGGGAGCTGTTTTTT.

The chain employs TRBV7-7 and TRBJ2-7, with TRBD2 identical over 7 bases. Per the germline V gene, CDR1 is SSHAT and CDR2 is FNYEAQ (reference sequence). The CDR3 consists of 16 residues. J gave up 4 bases and V 5 bases, and 14 bases lay outside the gene matches. CDR3 residues: CASSPSSLSGAYEQYF. CDR3 bases: TGTGCCAGCAGCCCCTCGAGTTTGAGCGGGGCATACGAGCAGTACTTC.

This clone appeared once. The rearrangement joins TRBV11-2 to TRBJ2-2; 11 bases fit TRBD2. CDR1 is SGHAT, CDR2 FQNNGV, per germline. With 3 bases clipped from V and 0 bases from J, the junction kept 3 bases outside the gene matches. The CDR3 is made up of 17 amino acids. The CDR3 DNA reads as TGTGCCAGCAGCTTCCGACTAGCGGGGACGAACACCGGGGAGCTGTTTTTT. As protein: CASSFRLAGTNTGELFF.

The V and J genes are TRBV6-6 and TRBJ2-7; 7 nucleotides align to TRBD1. The length of the CDR3 is 15 residues. Trimming removed 2 bases from V and 2 bases from J; junction bases left unmatched: 6. Germline CDR1 is MNHNY and CDR2 is SVGAGI (reference sequence). Here the CDR3 reads CASSYGHDRAYEQYF. The CDR3 nucleotides read TGTGCCAGCAGTTACGGTCATGACAGGGCCTACGAGCAGTACTTC.

This sequence joins TRBV7-9 and TRBJ1-5; D possibly corresponds to TRBD1 (5 bases). The CDR3 consists of 13 residues. Germline V gene sequence: CDR1 SEHNR, CDR2 FQNEAQ (reference sequence). Trimming removed 8 bases from V and 2 bases from J, with 10 bases in between. In DNA, the CDR3 is TGTGCCAGCGGGACGGAGGGCAATCAGCCCCAGCATTTT. Protein product: CASGTEGNQPQHF.

J is TRBJ2-7 and V is TRBV28; possibly TRBD1 or TRBD2 for D (5 bases each). CDR1 and CDR2 from the germline V gene are MDHEN and SYDVKM. The V and J ends lost 6 bases and 4 bases respectively, with 19 bases between them. CDR3 length: 15 residues. The CDR3 reads CASSPHGAGPYEQYF. CDR3 in DNA: TGTGCCAGCAGCCCGCACGGGGCAGGACCTTACGAGCAGTACTTC.

This chain joins TRBV28 and TRBJ1-2, with D perhaps matching TRBD1 (5 bases). This CDR3 is 15 amino acids long. From germline, CDR1 is MDHEN and CDR2 SYDVKM. Trimming left V 3 bases short and J 2 bases short, with 13 bases between. CDR3 amino acids: CASSFPRVKNYGYTF. CDR3 DNA sequence: TGTGCCAGCAGTTTCCCCAGGGTGAAGAACTATGGCTACACCTTC.

A remark on this clone: Germline and junction disagree at one end, which may indicate a read error. V usage is TRBV29-1 and J usage is TRBJ2-2; tentatively, D is TRBD1 (6 bases). CDR3 length: 13 amino acids. Germline-derived CDR1 and CDR2 are SQVTM and ANQGSEA. The CDR3 sequence is CSGPGQQHRGAVF. The DNA of the CDR3 is TGCAGCGGACCGGGACAACAACACCGGGGAGCTGTTTTT.

This chain connects TRBV28 to TRBJ2-7; TRBD2 matches 11 bases. This CDR3 spans 16 amino acids. The germline gives CDR1 MDHEN, CDR2 SYDVKM. Trimming cost V 2 bases and J 6 bases; bases outside gene matches: 9. The CDR3: CASSLLAGGLEGEQYF. DNA of the CDR3: TGTGCCAGCAGTTTACTAGCGGGAGGCCTGGAGGGCGAGCAGTACTTC. Full variable domain (missing parts from reference TRBV28 and TRBJ2-7): DVKVTQSSRYLVKRTGEKVFLECVQDMDHENMFWYRQDPGLGLRLIYFSYDVKMKEKGDIPEGYSVSREKKERFSLILESASTNQTSMYLCASSLLAGGLEGEQYFGPGTRLTVT.

The chain recombines TRBV4-1 with TRBJ1-6, with a possible D match to TRBD1 (5 bases). Trimming took off 1 base at V and 7 bases at J, with 11 bases between the two ends. Germline values: CDR1 MGHRA, CDR2 YSYEKL. The CDR3 is 15 amino acids. DNA for the CDR3: TGCGCCAGCAGCCAAGTGGGGACTGCAAATTCACCCCTCCACTTT. It yields the protein CASSQVGTANSPLHF.

This chain connects TRBV19 to TRBJ2-5; tentative D call: TRBD1 (6 bases). The CDR3 runs 16 residues. CDR1 is LNHDA, CDR2 SQIVND, per germline (reference sequence). The germline V and J ends were trimmed by 5 bases and 5 bases, with 21 bases remaining between them. The DNA for the CDR3 is TGTGCCAGTAGTTACCTGCCCCAGGGGCCCCCTGAGACCCAGTACTTC. Protein: CASSYLPQGPPETQYF.

This clone came up a few times. The V gene is TRBV10-1, the J gene TRBJ2-2; D is unclear. Trimming removed 7 bases from V and 4 bases from J, with 4 bases in between. Germline loops: CDR1 WNHNN, CDR2 SYGVQD (reference sequence). The CDR3 runs 11 residues. CDR3 coding DNA: TGCGCCAGCAAGGGCACCGGGGAGCTGTTTTTT. It yields the protein CASKGTGELFF.

This chain links TRBV11-2 with TRBJ2-7; weak D call: TRBD2 (6 bases). Trimming stripped 6 bases from V and 3 bases from J, with 12 bases between. Germline lookup yields CDR1 SGHAT and CDR2 FQNNGV. The CDR3 totals 13 residues. The CDR3: CASRPDYNYEQYF. Written as DNA, the CDR3 is TGTGCCAGCAGACCGGACTACAACTACGAGCAGTACTTC.

This chain uses TRBV5-4 with TRBJ2-2; 10 nucleotides match TRBD1. This CDR3 is 16 amino acids long. Trimming cost V 4 bases and J 3 bases; bases outside gene matches: 6. Germline V gene sequence: CDR1 SGHNT, CDR2 YYREEE (reference sequence). The CDR3 DNA sequence: TGTGCCAGCAGCCAAGGGACAGGGGCGTACACCGGGGAGCTGTTTTTT. Translation: CASSQGTGAYTGELFF.